Presented here are 27 T cell receptor beta chains from one specimen sequenced in a study of Ad26.COV2.S vaccination and SARS-CoV-2 variants. Treatment specified: around 19 received Ad26.COV2.S at low or high dose, single or two shots; several received placebo; per-sample allocation not given. Sampling was performed 63 days after the first vaccine or placebo injection. The table came from immunoSEQ multiplex PCR; TCRdb's copy has only in-frame clones and leaves some out. The sample carries a few hundred thousand clones, roughly 80% recorded once. This material consisted of peripheral blood, taken in a trial of Ad26.COV2.S vaccine versus placebo. These receptors all stem from a person between 18 and 59 years old who received the Ad26.COV2.S COVID-19 vaccine or a placebo.

In this sample, this clone turned up once. The V gene is TRBV18, the J gene TRBJ2-1, with 10 positions matching TRBD1. The V gene end was trimmed by 5 bases and the J gene end by 3 bases; junction bases not matched to a gene: 7. Germline CDR1 KGHSH, CDR2 LQKENI. This CDR3 region has 16 residues. CDR3 in DNA: TGTGCCAGCTCAGGCCTGACAGGGGGCTACTACAATGAGCAGTTCTTC. It yields the protein CASSGLTGGYYNEQFF.

The chain recombines TRBV30 with TRBJ2-3; tentative D call: TRBD2 (7 bases). With 2 bases removed from V and 9 bases from J, the gap between germline ends came to 18 bases. The length of the CDR3 is 14 residues. In germline, CDR1 is GTSNPN, CDR2 SVGIG (reference sequence). The CDR3 sequence is CAWSIKRGGRTQYF. The DNA of the CDR3 is TGTGCCTGGAGTATAAAGAGGGGGGGGCGAACGCAGTATTTT.

The rearrangement joins TRBV30 to TRBJ1-1; D remains unclear. CDR3 length: 12 residues. Germline lookup yields CDR1 GTSNPN and CDR2 SVGIG (reference sequence). V lost 4 bases, J lost 4 bases, and 10 bases lay in between. For the CDR3, the DNA is TGTGCCTGGACCCCCTTTACCACTGAAGCTTTCTTT. Residues: CAWTPFTTEAFF.

Remarks on this clone: The identical CDR3 is also encoded by other nucleotide sequences in the sample. This sequence joins TRBV21-1 and TRBJ2-2; the table's D call of TRBD2 was not tested on the DNA. TRBV21-1 is classified as a pseudogene. The CDR3 extends over 16 amino acids. CDR3 DNA: TGTGCCGAAGCCTACACCGGCGGGAGACGAACCGGGGAGCTGTTTTTT. Its protein product is CAEAYTGGRRTGELFF.

The chain joins TRBV5-1 to TRBJ2-5; 8 nucleotides agree with TRBD1. Losses at the gene ends were 4 bases for V and 4 bases for J; bases not matched to a gene: 9. CDR3 size: 15 residues. Germline CDR1 and CDR2: SGHRS and YFSETQ. The CDR3 region has the DNA TGCGCCAGCAGCGCGGACAGGGCTTTAGGAGAGACCCAGTACTTC. Translating gives CASSADRALGETQYF. Together with reference TRBV5-1 and TRBJ2-5, the CDR3 gives the full variable domain: KAGVTQTPRYLIKTRGQQVTLSCSPISGHRSVSWYQQTPGQGLQFLFEYFSETQRNKGNFPGRFSGRQFSNSRSEMNVSTLELGDSALYLCASSADRALGETQYFGPGTRLLVL.

This chain connects TRBV30 to TRBJ2-7, with D maybe TRBD2 (6 bases). Trimming removed 4 bases from V and 6 bases from J, with 22 bases in between. Germline V gives CDR1 GTSNPN, CDR2 SVGIG (reference sequence). This CDR3 is 15 amino acids long. Here the CDR3 reads CAWKHRAEGRSEQYF. The CDR3 coding sequence is TGTGCCTGGAAACACAGAGCGGAGGGGAGATCCGAGCAGTACTTC.

This clone was counted a single time. The V gene is TRBV12-5, the J gene TRBJ1-3; 12 bases align to TRBD1. The germline V gene has CDR1 LGHNT and CDR2 FRNRAP. The CDR3 has 19 amino acids. The V segment lost 1 base and the J segment 4 bases; nucleotides outside the gene matches: 11. The CDR3 loop is CASGLARLQGQGAGNTIYF. In DNA, the CDR3 is TGTGCTAGTGGTTTGGCGAGATTGCAGGGACAGGGGGCCGGAAACACCATATATTTT.

The rearrangement joins TRBV2 to TRBJ1-5, with D maybe TRBD1 (5 bases). Germline CDR1 is SNHLY and CDR2 is FYNNEI. V lost 3 bases to trimming and J lost 2 bases, with 8 bases between them. The CDR3 has 14 residues. CDR3 protein: CASSDRVGNQPQHF. In DNA, the CDR3 is TGTGCCAGCAGTGACAGGGTCGGCAATCAGCCCCAGCATTTT. The complete variable domain, with remaining parts taken from reference TRBV2 and TRBJ1-5, reads EPEVTQTPSHQVTQMGQEVILRCVPISNHLYFYWYRQILGQKVEFLVSFYNNEISEKSEIFDDQFSVERPDGSNFTLKIRSTKLEDSAMYFCASSDRVGNQPQHFGDGTRLSIL.

The V call is TRBV10-2, the J call TRBJ2-1, with D perhaps TRBD2 (5 bases). CDR1 is WSHSY, CDR2 SAAADI, per germline. The CDR3 has 16 amino acids. With 2 bases removed from V and 7 bases from J, the gap between germline ends came to 18 bases. This chain's CDR3 is CASSETWELGRNEQFF. As DNA, the CDR3 is TGCGCCAGCAGTGAGACATGGGAGTTAGGTCGTAATGAGCAGTTCTTC.

CDR3 in DNA: TGTGCCAGCTCACCCCAGGGGAACACCGGGGAGCTGTTTTTT. It yields the protein CASSPQGNTGELFF. This chain links TRBV18 with TRBJ2-2, with D maybe TRBD1 (5 bases). The CDR3 is made up of 14 amino acids. The V and J ends lost 3 bases and 1 base respectively, with 6 bases between them. Per the germline V gene, CDR1 is KGHSH and CDR2 is LQKENI.

The chain couples TRBV5-1 to TRBJ2-2, with TRBD1 identical over 7 bases. The ends lost 4 bases at V and 0 bases at J; junction bases unmatched: 0. The V gene's germline CDR1 is SGHRS and CDR2 YFSETQ. The CDR3 is 14 residues long. For the CDR3, the DNA is TGCGCCAGCAGCGGACAGGCGAACACCGGGGAGCTGTTTTTT. Residues: CASSGQANTGELFF.

The rearrangement joins TRBV7-2 to TRBJ1-3, with D possibly TRBD1 on 5 matching bases. The germline gives CDR1 SGHTA, CDR2 FQGNSA. Trimming left V 0 bases short and J 4 bases short, with 10 bases between. There are 15 residues in the CDR3. CDR3 region: CASSLARDPGNTIYF. DNA of the CDR3: TGTGCCAGCAGCTTAGCGCGGGACCCCGGAAACACCATATATTTT.

V usage is TRBV7-9 and J usage is TRBJ2-7, with TRBD1 matching over 7 bases. The germline V gene has CDR1 SEHNR and CDR2 FQNEAQ (reference sequence). With V trimmed by 0 bases and J by 4 bases, 0 bases remained unmatched. The CDR3 consists of 13 residues. CDR3: CASSLAQGYEQYF. DNA for the CDR3: TGTGCCAGCAGCTTAGCACAGGGGTACGAGCAGTACTTC.

The rearrangement links TRBV7-9 to TRBJ2-1, with D perhaps TRBD2 (6 bases). The CDR3 is 14 amino acids. Germline assignment: CDR1 SEHNR and CDR2 FQNEAQ (reference sequence). The V end lost 3 bases, the J end lost 8 bases, and 14 bases lay between the germline ends. This CDR3 reads CASSFAGSYDEQFF. The DNA of the CDR3 is TGTGCCAGCAGCTTCGCGGGGAGTTACGATGAGCAGTTCTTC.

The gene calls are TRBV11-2 and TRBJ2-5, with TRBD2 matching 7 bases. The V gene's germline CDR1 is SGHAT and CDR2 FQNNGV. CDR3 length: 15 residues. The V segment lost 5 bases and the J segment 5 bases; nucleotides outside the gene matches: 11. In DNA, the CDR3 is TGTGCCAGCAGCGCCGGGAGGAGTTCCCGGGAGACCCAGTACTTC. Translated: CASSAGRSSRETQYF.

The rearrangement links TRBV21-1 to TRBJ2-7; the D segment call TRBD2 is taken from the table without a DNA check. TRBV21-1 is a pseudogene segment. The length of the CDR3 is 16 residues. CDR3 residues: CASSTRPAGASYEQYF. CDR3 DNA: TGTGCCAGCAGTACCCGTCCCGCGGGAGCCTCCTACGAGCAGTACTTC.

CDR3 sequence: CASNRGTGELFF. For the CDR3, the DNA is TGTGCCTCCAACAGGGGGACCGGGGAGCTGTTTTTT. This chain joins TRBV9 and TRBJ2-2, with TRBD1 matching over 8 bases. V was pared by 10 bases and J by 5 bases, with 4 bases of the junction left unmatched. Germline CDR1 and CDR2: SGDLS and YYNGEE. This CDR3 has 12 residues.

J is TRBJ1-2 and V is TRBV18, with D unresolved. In germline, CDR1 is KGHSH, CDR2 LQKENI. Trimming left V 4 bases short and J 2 bases short, with 14 bases between. The CDR3 sequence is 15 residues long. This CDR3 reads CASSLGLSQNYGYTF. The CDR3 nucleotides read TGTGCCAGCTCACTTGGCCTCTCCCAGAACTATGGCTACACCTTC.

The chain employs TRBV6-5 and TRBJ2-3, with D maybe TRBD1 (6 bases). The germline V and J ends were trimmed by 7 bases and 5 bases, with 10 bases remaining between them. Germline V lookup: CDR1 MNHEY, CDR2 SVGAGI. This CDR3 comprises 12 residues. The CDR3 region has the DNA TGTGCCAGCACTGGGGGCATAGATACGCAGTATTTT. Its translation is CASTGGIDTQYF.

The rearrangement links TRBV11-3 to TRBJ1-4; D unclear. The CDR3 is 16 amino acids. The V gene lost 8 bases and the J gene lost 0 bases, with 16 bases spanning the gap. Germline V lookup: CDR1 SGHNT, CDR2 YENEEA. CDR3 in amino acids: CASPNQFHPTNEKLFF. Written as DNA, the CDR3 is TGTGCCAGCCCGAACCAATTCCACCCAACTAATGAAAAACTGTTTTTT.

The V call is TRBV7-9, the J call TRBJ2-5, with D unclear. Germline values: CDR1 SEHNR, CDR2 FQNEAQ (reference sequence). The CDR3 is made up of 14 amino acids. V was cut by 5 bases and J by 3 bases, with 13 bases left in between. The CDR3 is CASSPTKSKETQYF. CDR3 in DNA: TGTGCCAGCAGCCCCACAAAGTCCAAAGAGACCCAGTACTTC.

This rearrangement joins TRBV6-5 to TRBJ1-4, with TRBD1 matching over 8 bases. V gave up 2 bases and J gave up 5 bases; unmatched junction bases: 4. The CDR3 sequence is 15 residues long. Germline V CDR1 and CDR2: MNHEY, SVGAGI. CDR3 amino acids: CASSYGDRGNEKLFF. The CDR3 DNA reads as TGTGCCAGCAGTTACGGCGACAGGGGAAATGAAAAACTGTTTTTT.

CDR3 residues: CASSFRGAPGYTF. CDR3 nucleotide sequence: TGTGCCAGCAGTTTCCGGGGGGCTCCCGGCTACACCTTC. This chain links TRBV27 with TRBJ1-2; D possibly corresponds to TRBD1 (6 bases). With 3 bases removed from V and 8 bases from J, the gap between germline ends came to 13 bases. The CDR3 loop spans 13 amino acids. CDR1 is MNHEY and CDR2 is SMNVEV in the germline V gene (reference sequence).

The sample holds one count of this clone. The rearrangement joins TRBV2 to TRBJ2-7; 10 bases fit TRBD2. The V segment lost 8 bases and the J segment 6 bases; nucleotides outside the gene matches: 7. There are 13 residues in the CDR3. Germline V gene lookup returns CDR1 SNHLY and CDR2 FYNNEI. The CDR3 region is CASQGAGGGEQYF. The CDR3 nucleotides are TGTGCCAGCCAAGGAGCGGGAGGGGGCGAGCAGTACTTC.

The chain couples TRBV28 to TRBJ2-7; D perhaps matches TRBD2 (6 bases). Trimming took off 5 bases at V and 5 bases at J, with 16 bases between the two ends. This CDR3 has 14 amino acids. Per germline, CDR1 MDHEN and CDR2 SYDVKM. CDR3 sequence: CASSLNYLAHEQYF. The CDR3 DNA reads as TGTGCCAGCAGTCTAAACTACCTAGCGCACGAGCAGTACTTC.

The rearrangement links TRBV5-1 to TRBJ1-3, with D hard to call. In germline, CDR1 is SGHRS, CDR2 YFSETQ. This CDR3 spans 16 amino acids. The germline V and J ends were trimmed by 0 bases and 1 base, with 11 bases remaining between them. The CDR3 DNA is TGCGCCAGCAGCTTGGATCCAGTTCCTTCTGGAAACACCATATATTTT. Its translation is CASSLDPVPSGNTIYF.

The sample holds one count of this clone. The chain couples TRBV20-1 to TRBJ1-4, with D possibly TRBD1 on 5 matching bases. The CDR3 sequence is 11 residues long. With 6 bases removed from V and 8 bases from J, the gap between germline ends came to 10 bases. CDR1 is DFQATT, CDR2 SNEGSKA, per germline (reference sequence). The CDR3: CSAHDREKLFF. CDR3 in DNA: TGCAGTGCCCATGACAGAGAAAAACTGTTTTTT.